This T cell receptor beta chain was identified during a study of chemoradiotherapy in HPV16-positive cancers. Across the whole study: A couple of HPV16-positive patients' cells yielded candidate HPV-specific clones and common motifs.

On this clone itself: Its antigen remains unidentified.

In germline, CDR1 is LNHDA, CDR2 SQIVND (reference sequence). Losses at the gene ends were 5 bases for V and 5 bases for J; bases not matched to a gene: 8. The CDR3 runs 15 residues. Study-wide points: Candidate HPV-specific clones and E7-related TCR motifs grew in tumor during treatment. Only a couple of HPV16-positive patients supplied the functional HPV-specificity definition.

Clones were sequenced by immunoSEQ multiplex PCR, and TCRdb holds only the in-frame ones, with some missing. The sample lists 3,500 to 5,000 clones, approximately 84% occurring once. The receptor was isolated from a human donor with HPV-associated anogenital cancer. Sample: tumor tissue, taken from a patient who underwent chemoradiotherapy. The chain carries TRBV19 and TRBJ2-3, with 9 bases lining up with TRBD2. The CDR3 DNA follows: TGTGCCAGTAGTCTTAGCGGGAGAGCTGGAGATACGCAGTATTTT. It yields the protein CASSLSGRAGDTQYF. The full variable domain, its missing parts supplied by reference TRBV19 and TRBJ2-3, is DGGITQSPKYLFRKEGQNVTLSCEQNLNHDAMYWYRQDPGQGLRLIYYSQIVNDFQKGDIAEGYSVSREKKESFPLTVTSAQKNPTAFYLCASSLSGRAGDTQYFGPGTRLTVL.